One and the same sample provided the 19 T cell receptor beta chains below, sequenced in a study of monozygotic twins with inflammatory bowel disease. Each CDR3 protein gets one entry in TCRdb, which reprocessed the 5' RACE reads and gives no DNA. Found here are a few hundred thousand distinct CDR3 sequences; the top ten clones hold 2% to 3%. What was sequenced was blood. These receptors all come from a human donor with ulcerative colitis or Crohn's disease, or a healthy co-twin of an affected twin (not recorded which).

The V gene is TRBV2, the J gene TRBJ2-2. Germline-derived CDR1 and CDR2 are SNHLY and FYNNEI. The CDR3 has 12 residues. The CDR3 protein is CASMTGTGELFF. The complete variable domain, with remaining parts taken from reference TRBV2 and TRBJ2-2, reads EPEVTQTPSHQVTQMGQEVILRCVPISNHLYFYWYRQILGQKVEFLVSFYNNEISEKSEIFDDQFSVERPDGSNFTLKIRSTKLEDSAMYFCASMTGTGELFFGEGSRLTVL.

The gene calls are TRBV5-1 and TRBJ2-5; TCRdb's D call, TRBD2, is unchecked because there is no DNA. The CDR3 is 14 residues long. Germline assignment: CDR1 SGHRS and CDR2 YFSETQ. The CDR3 region is CASAAGPTEETQYF.

The CDR3 loop is CASSDGSGISYEQYF. This chain connects TRBV19 to TRBJ2-7. The V gene's germline CDR1 is LNHDA and CDR2 SQIVND (reference sequence). The CDR3 loop spans 15 amino acids.

CDR3: CAWSTFDRENTEAFF. The chain recombines TRBV30 with TRBJ1-1; TCRdb's D call, TRBD1, is unchecked because there is no DNA. The CDR3 is made up of 15 amino acids. Germline V gives CDR1 GTSNPN, CDR2 SVGIG (reference sequence).

This chain connects TRBV30 to TRBJ2-3; the D call of TRBD1 rests on TCRdb alone, since no DNA is present to check it. Germline V gene lookup returns CDR1 GTSNPN and CDR2 SVGIG (reference sequence). This CDR3 has 13 amino acids. This CDR3 reads CAWRIGGTDTQYF.

The chain links TRBV24-1 to TRBJ1-1. The CDR3 covers 15 residues. Per germline, CDR1 KGHDR and CDR2 SFDVKD. Here the CDR3 reads CATSDGSLGNTEAFF.

The chain couples TRBV5-1 to TRBJ2-3; TCRdb names TRBD2, which stays unverified in the absence of DNA. The length of the CDR3 is 17 residues. CDR1 is SGHRS, CDR2 YFSETQ, per germline. This chain's CDR3 is CASSLVPQVGGTDTQYF.

The V call is TRBV29-1, the J call TRBJ2-5; with no DNA, the TCRdb D assignment of TRBD2 cannot be verified. The CDR3 sequence is 15 residues long. Germline-derived CDR1 and CDR2 are SQVTM and ANQGSEA. The CDR3 sequence is CSVAGGRAAGETQYF.

The V and J genes are TRBV11-2 and TRBJ1-2; TCRdb calls TRBD1, which cannot be checked without DNA. CDR1 and CDR2 from the germline V gene are SGHAT and FQNNGV. The CDR3 covers 14 residues. The CDR3 here is CASSLVPRGEGYTF.

The chain couples TRBV4-1 to TRBJ2-3; the D call of TRBD2 rests on TCRdb alone, since no DNA is present to check it. The germline V gene encodes CDR1 MGHRA and CDR2 YSYEKL. The length of the CDR3 is 17 residues. The CDR3 here is CASSHPTSGKYDDTQYF.

This chain joins TRBV7-2 and TRBJ2-2; the D call of TRBD1 rests on TCRdb alone, since no DNA is present to check it. This CDR3 region has 16 residues. Germline CDR1 and CDR2: SGHTA and FQGNSA. Here the CDR3 reads CASTSGRGPNTGELFF.

This chain connects TRBV20-1 to TRBJ2-5; TCRdb's assignment of TRBD1 cannot be checked, as there is no DNA. Germline assignment: CDR1 DFQATT and CDR2 SNEGSKA (reference sequence). The CDR3 totals 13 residues. The CDR3 loop is CSARDLGRETQYF.

The chain is built from TRBV11-2 and TRBJ2-7; TCRdb lists TRBD1, though no DNA is available to test this call. CDR1 is SGHAT and CDR2 is FQNNGV in the germline V gene. The CDR3 totals 15 residues. This CDR3 is CASSLRGTLNIEQYF.

The chain carries TRBV6-5 and TRBJ1-1; the TCRdb call, TRBD1, lacks DNA for checking. CDR1 and CDR2 from the germline V gene are MNHEY and SVGAGI. The CDR3 extends over 12 amino acids. The CDR3 loop is CASSPDNTEAFF.

V is TRBV6-4 and J is TRBJ2-1; with no DNA, the TCRdb D assignment of TRBD2 cannot be verified. Germline lookup yields CDR1 MRHNA and CDR2 SNTAGT. The CDR3 is 13 residues long. CDR3 region: CASSPGLGNEQFF.

The J gene is TRBJ1-1, the V gene TRBV20-1; absent DNA, TCRdb's TRBD1 call cannot be checked. CDR1 and CDR2 from the germline V gene are DFQATT and SNEGSKA (reference sequence). The CDR3 runs 11 residues. The CDR3 loop is CSARGTGEAFF.

V usage is TRBV5-1 and J usage is TRBJ2-5; the D gene TCRdb calls, TRBD2, cannot be checked with no DNA. Germline-derived CDR1 and CDR2 are SGHRS and YFSETQ. This CDR3 is 15 amino acids long. The CDR3 sequence: CASSLGSSGQETQYF. Full variable domain (outside the CDR3, taken from reference TRBV5-1 and TRBJ2-5): KAGVTQTPRYLIKTRGQQVTLSCSPISGHRSVSWYQQTPGQGLQFLFEYFSETQRNKGNFPGRFSGRQFSNSRSEMNVSTLELGDSALYLCASSLGSSGQETQYFGPGTRLLVL.

This chain links TRBV5-1 with TRBJ1-4. CDR1 and CDR2 (germline): SGHRS, YFSETQ. The CDR3 is made up of 14 amino acids. The CDR3 reads CASSPDGTNEKLFF. Looking up the rest from reference TRBV5-1 and TRBJ1-4 gives the full variable domain: KAGVTQTPRYLIKTRGQQVTLSCSPISGHRSVSWYQQTPGQGLQFLFEYFSETQRNKGNFPGRFSGRQFSNSRSEMNVSTLELGDSALYLCASSPDGTNEKLFFGSGTQLSVL.

CDR3 sequence reads: CAWILLAGTEAFF. V is TRBV30 and J is TRBJ1-1. The CDR3 runs 13 residues. Germline CDR1 is GTSNPN and CDR2 is SVGIG (reference sequence).